This T cell receptor beta chain was obtained from a study of cytomegalovirus exposure and HLA in healthy donors. Note on this clone: Its target is not known.

Primers included in the PCR were 60 Vbeta and 13 Jbeta primers. The protocol was immunoSEQ multiplex PCR, while the TCRdb copy is restricted to in-frame clones and leaves out a portion. In total, the table holds 100,000 to 150,000 clones. Overall study findings and caveats: Overall, approximately 150 TCR beta chains were annotated as cytomegalovirus-associated. A missense DCLRE1C variant was associated with V- and J-gene trimming of TCR beta chains in a later analysis, and an independent cohort replicated the association.

The TCR comes from a woman in her thirties or forties in good health and CMV-seropositive. Sequenced input: PBMCs.

DNA of the CDR3: TGTGCCAGCTCACTAGGGACAGTCCAAGAGACCCAGTACTTC. It codes for CASSLGTVQETQYF. The chain uses TRBV18 and TRBJ2-5, with 7 bases that match TRBD1. Germline values: CDR1 KGHSH, CDR2 LQKENI. V was pared by 4 bases and J by 1 base, with 3 bases of the junction left unmatched. CDR3 length: 14 residues.